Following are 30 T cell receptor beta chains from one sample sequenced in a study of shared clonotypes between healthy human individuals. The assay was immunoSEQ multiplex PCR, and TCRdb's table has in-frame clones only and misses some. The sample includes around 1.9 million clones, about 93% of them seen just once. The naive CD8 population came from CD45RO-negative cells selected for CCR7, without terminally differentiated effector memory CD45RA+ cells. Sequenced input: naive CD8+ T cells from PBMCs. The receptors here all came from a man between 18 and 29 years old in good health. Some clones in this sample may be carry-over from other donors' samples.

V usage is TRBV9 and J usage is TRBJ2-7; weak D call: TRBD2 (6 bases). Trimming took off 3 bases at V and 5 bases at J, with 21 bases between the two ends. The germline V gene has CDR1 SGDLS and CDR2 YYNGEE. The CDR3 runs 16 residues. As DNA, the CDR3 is TGTGCCAGCAGCGCCCTCGGGGGAGAGGGTTTGGACGAGCAGTACTTC. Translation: CASSALGGEGLDEQYF.

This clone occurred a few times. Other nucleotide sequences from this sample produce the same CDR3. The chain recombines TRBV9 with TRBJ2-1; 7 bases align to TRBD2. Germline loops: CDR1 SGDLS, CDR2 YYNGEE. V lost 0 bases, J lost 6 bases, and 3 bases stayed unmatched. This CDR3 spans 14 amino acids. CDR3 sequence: CASSVGASGNEQFF. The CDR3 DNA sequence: TGTGCCAGCAGCGTAGGGGCTAGCGGCAATGAGCAGTTCTTC.

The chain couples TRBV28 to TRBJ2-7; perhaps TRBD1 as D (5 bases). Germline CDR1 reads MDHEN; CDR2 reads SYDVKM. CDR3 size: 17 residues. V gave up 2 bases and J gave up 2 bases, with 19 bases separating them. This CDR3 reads CASSLRQGSGPTYEQYF. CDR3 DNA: TGTGCCAGCAGTTTAAGGCAGGGCAGTGGCCCCACCTACGAGCAGTACTTC. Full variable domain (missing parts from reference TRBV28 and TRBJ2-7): DVKVTQSSRYLVKRTGEKVFLECVQDMDHENMFWYRQDPGLGLRLIYFSYDVKMKEKGDIPEGYSVSREKKERFSLILESASTNQTSMYLCASSLRQGSGPTYEQYFGPGTRLTVT.

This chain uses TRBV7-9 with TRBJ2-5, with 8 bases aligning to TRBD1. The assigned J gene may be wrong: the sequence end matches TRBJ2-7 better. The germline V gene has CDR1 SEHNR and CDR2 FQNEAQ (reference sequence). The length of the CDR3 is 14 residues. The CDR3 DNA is TGTGCCAGCAGCCCTCGACAGGGGAGAAACGAGCAGTACTTC. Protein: CASSPRQGRNEQYF.

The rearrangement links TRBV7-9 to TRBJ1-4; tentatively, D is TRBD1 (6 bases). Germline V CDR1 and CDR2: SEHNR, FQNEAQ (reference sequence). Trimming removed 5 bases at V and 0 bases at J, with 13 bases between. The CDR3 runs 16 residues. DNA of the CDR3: TGTGCCAGCAGCCCCTGGGAGGGGGCAACTAATGAAAAACTGTTTTTT. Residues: CASSPWEGATNEKLFF.

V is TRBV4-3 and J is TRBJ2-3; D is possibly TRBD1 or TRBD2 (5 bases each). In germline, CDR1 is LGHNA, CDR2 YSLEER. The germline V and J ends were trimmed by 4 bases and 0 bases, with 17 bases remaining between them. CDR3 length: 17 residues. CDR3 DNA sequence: TGCGCCAGCAGCCGGTCACCGGGACCCCGAAGCACAGATACGCAGTATTTT. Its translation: CASSRSPGPRSTDTQYF.

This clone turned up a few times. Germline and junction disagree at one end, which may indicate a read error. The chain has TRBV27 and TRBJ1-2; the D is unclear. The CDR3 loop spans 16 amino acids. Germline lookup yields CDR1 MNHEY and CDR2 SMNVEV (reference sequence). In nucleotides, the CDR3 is TGTGCCAGCGGTTTCCTAAATGACGGAACTAACTATGGCTACACCTTC. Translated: CASGFLNDGTNYGYTF.

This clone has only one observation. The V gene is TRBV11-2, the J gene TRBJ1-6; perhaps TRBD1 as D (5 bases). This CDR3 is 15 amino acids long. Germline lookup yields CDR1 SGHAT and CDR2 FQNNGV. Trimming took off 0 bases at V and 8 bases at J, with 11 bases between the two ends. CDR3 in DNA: TGTGCCAGCAGCTTAGACTCGGCAGGGTATTCACCCCTCCACTTT. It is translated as CASSLDSAGYSPLHF.

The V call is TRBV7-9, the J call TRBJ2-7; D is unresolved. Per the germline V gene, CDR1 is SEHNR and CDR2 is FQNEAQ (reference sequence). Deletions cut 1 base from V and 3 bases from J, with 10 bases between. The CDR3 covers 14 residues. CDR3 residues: CASSLVEPGYEQYF. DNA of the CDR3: TGTGCCAGCAGCTTAGTCGAACCAGGCTACGAGCAGTACTTC.

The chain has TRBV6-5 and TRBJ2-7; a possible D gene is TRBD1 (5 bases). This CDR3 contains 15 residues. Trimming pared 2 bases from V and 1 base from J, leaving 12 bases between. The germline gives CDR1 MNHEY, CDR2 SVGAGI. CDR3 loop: CASSYQGLPSYEQYF. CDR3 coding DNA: TGTGCCAGCAGTTACCAGGGTCTCCCTTCCTACGAGCAGTACTTC.

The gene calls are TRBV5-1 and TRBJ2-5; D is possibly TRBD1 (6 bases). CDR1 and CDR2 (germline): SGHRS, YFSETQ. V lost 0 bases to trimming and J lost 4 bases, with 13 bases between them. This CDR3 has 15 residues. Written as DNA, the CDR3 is TGCGCCAGCAGCTTGGTTTGGGGCAGGGGAGAGACCCAGTACTTC. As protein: CASSLVWGRGETQYF.

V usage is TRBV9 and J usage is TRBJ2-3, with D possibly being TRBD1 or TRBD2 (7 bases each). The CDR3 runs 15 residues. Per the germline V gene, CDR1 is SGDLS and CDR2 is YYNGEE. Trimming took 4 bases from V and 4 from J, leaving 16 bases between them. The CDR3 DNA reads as TGTGCCAGCAGCCCAGGGGGAGGGCCCGCAGATACGCAGTATTTT. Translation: CASSPGGGPADTQYF.

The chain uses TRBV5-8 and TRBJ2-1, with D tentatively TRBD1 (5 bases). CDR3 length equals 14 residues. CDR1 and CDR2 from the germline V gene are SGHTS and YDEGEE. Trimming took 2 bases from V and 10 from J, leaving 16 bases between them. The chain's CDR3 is CASSLAQGTWEQFF. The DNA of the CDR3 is TGTGCCAGCAGCTTAGCCCAGGGTACTTGGGAGCAGTTCTTC.

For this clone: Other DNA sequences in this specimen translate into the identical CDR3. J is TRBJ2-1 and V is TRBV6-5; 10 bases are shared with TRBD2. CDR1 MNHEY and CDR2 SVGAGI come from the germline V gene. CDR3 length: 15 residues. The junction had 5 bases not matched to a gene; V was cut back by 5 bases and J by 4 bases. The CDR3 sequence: CASSPGLATYNEQFF. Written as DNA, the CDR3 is TGTGCCAGCAGTCCGGGACTAGCGACATACAATGAGCAGTTCTTC.

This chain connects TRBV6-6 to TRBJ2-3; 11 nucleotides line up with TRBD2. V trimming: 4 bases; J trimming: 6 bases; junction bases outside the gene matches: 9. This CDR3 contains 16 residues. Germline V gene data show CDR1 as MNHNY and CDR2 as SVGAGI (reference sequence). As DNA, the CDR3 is TGTGCCAGCAGTTCTTTGACTAGCGGGATAATGGATACGCAGTATTTT. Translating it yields CASSSLTSGIMDTQYF.

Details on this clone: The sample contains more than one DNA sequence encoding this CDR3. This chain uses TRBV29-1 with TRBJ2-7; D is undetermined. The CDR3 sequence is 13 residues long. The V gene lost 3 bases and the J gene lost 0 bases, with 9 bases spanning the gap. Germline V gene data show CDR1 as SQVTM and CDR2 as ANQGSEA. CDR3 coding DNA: TGCAGCGTTGAGACCGGCGGCTCCTACGAGCAGTACTTC. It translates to CSVETGGSYEQYF.

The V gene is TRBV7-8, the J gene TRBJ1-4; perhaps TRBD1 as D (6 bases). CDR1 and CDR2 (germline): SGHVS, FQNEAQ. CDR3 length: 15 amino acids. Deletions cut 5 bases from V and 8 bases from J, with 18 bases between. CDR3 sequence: CASSPQRTVDEKLFF. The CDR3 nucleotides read TGTGCCAGCAGCCCGCAGAGGACAGTTGACGAAAAACTGTTTTTT. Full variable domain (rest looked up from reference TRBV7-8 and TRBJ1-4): GAGVSQSPRYKVAKRGQDVALRCDPISGHVSLFWYQQALGQGPEFLTYFQNEAQLDKSGLPSDRFFAERPEGSVSTLKIQRTQQEDSAVYLCASSPQRTVDEKLFFGSGTQLSVL.

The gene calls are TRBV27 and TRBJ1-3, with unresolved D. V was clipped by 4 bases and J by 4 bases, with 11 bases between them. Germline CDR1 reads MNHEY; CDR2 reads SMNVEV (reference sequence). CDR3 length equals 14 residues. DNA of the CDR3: TGTGCCAGCAGTTCCCACTCGGAAGGAAACACCATATATTTT. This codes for CASSSHSEGNTIYF.

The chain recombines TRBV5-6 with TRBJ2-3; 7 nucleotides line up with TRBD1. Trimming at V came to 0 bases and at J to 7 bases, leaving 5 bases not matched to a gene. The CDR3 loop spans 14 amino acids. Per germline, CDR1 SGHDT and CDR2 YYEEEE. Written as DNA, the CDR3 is TGTGCCAGCAGCTTGGGGGACAGCCACAATACGCAGTATTTT. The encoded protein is CASSLGDSHNTQYF.

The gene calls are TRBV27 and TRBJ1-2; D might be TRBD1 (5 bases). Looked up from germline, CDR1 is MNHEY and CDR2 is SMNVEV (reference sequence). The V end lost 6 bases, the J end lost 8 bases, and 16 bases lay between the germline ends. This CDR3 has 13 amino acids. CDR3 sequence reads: CASREGYGDGYTF. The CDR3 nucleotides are TGTGCCAGCAGAGAGGGGTATGGGGACGGCTACACCTTC.

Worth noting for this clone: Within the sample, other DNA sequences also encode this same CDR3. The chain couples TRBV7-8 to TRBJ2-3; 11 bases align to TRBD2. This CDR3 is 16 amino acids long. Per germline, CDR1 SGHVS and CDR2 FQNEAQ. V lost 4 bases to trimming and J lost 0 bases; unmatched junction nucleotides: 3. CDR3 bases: TGTGCCAGCAGCTCACTAGCGGGAGTTAGCACAGATACGCAGTATTTT. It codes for CASSSLAGVSTDTQYF.

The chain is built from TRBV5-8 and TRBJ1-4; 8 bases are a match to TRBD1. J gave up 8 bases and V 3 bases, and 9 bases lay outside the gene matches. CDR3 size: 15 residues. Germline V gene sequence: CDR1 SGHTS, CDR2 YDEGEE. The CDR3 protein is CASSWIQGAREKLFF. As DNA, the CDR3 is TGTGCCAGCAGCTGGATTCAGGGGGCGAGGGAAAAACTGTTTTTT.

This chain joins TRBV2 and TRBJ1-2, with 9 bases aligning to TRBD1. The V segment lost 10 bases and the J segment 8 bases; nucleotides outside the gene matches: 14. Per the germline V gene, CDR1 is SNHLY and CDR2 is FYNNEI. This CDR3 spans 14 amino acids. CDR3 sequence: CAIPRRQGVDGYTF. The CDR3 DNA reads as TGTGCCATCCCCCGGAGACAGGGGGTTGACGGCTACACCTTC.

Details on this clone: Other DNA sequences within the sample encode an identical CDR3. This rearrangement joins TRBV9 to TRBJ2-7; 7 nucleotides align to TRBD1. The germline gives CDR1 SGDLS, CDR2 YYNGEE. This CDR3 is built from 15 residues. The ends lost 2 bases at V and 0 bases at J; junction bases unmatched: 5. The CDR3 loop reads CASSVGRGSSYEQYF. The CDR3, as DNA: TGTGCCAGCAGCGTTGGCAGGGGGAGCTCCTACGAGCAGTACTTC.

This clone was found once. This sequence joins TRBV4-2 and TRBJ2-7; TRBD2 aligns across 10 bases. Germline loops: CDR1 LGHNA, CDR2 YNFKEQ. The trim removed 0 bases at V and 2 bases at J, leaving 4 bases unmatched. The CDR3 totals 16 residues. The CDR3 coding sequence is TGTGCCAGCAGCCAAGAAGCTAGCGGGAGCCCCTACGAGCAGTACTTC. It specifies CASSQEASGSPYEQYF.

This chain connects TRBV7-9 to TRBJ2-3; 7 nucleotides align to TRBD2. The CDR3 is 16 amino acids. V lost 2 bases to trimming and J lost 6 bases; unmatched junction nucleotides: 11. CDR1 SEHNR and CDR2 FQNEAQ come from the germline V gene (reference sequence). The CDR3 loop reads CASSLPTSDTWDTQYF. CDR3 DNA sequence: TGTGCCAGCAGCTTACCTACTAGCGACACCTGGGATACGCAGTATTTT. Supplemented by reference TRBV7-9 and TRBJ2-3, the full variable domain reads DTGVSQNPRHKITKRGQNVTFRCDPISEHNRLYWYRQTLGQGPEFLTYFQNEAQLEKSRLLSDRFSAERPKGSFSTLEIQRTEQGDSAMYLCASSLPTSDTWDTQYFGPGTRLTVL.

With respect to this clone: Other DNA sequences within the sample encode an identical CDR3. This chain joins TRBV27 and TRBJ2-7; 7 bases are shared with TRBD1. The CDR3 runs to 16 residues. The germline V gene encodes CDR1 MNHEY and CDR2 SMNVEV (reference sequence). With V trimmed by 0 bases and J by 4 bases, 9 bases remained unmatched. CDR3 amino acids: CASSLSPGTANYEQYF. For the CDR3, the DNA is TGTGCCAGCAGTTTATCCCCCGGGACAGCTAATTACGAGCAGTACTTC.

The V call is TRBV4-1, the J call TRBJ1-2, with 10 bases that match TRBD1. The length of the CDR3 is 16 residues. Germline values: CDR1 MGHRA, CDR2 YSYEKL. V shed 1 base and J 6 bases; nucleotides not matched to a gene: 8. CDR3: CASSQVTGGVYNGYTF. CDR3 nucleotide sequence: TGCGCCAGCAGCCAAGTGACAGGGGGCGTTTACAATGGCTACACCTTC.

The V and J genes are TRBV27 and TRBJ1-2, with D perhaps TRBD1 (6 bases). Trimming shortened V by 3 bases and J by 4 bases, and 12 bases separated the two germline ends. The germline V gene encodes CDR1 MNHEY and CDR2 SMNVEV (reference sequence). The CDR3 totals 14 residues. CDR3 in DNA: TGTGCCAGCAGTTTTTCAGGGGCGGCCTATGGCTACACCTTC. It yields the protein CASSFSGAAYGYTF.

The CDR3 is CASSGLGTDTQYF. The CDR3 nucleotides are TGTGCCAGCAGTGGGTTGGGCACAGATACGCAGTATTTT. V usage is TRBV7-8 and J usage is TRBJ2-3, with no clear D. The CDR3 has 13 residues. V was clipped by 6 bases and J by 1 base, with 8 bases between them. The V gene's germline CDR1 is SGHVS and CDR2 FQNEAQ.